One and the same sample provided the 27 T cell receptor beta chains below, sequenced in a study of cytomegalovirus exposure and HLA in healthy donors. Vbeta (60) and Jbeta (13) primers were used in the PCR. Clones were sequenced by immunoSEQ multiplex PCR, and TCRdb holds only the in-frame ones, with some missing. This sample has about 140,000 clones, with over 70% found just once. The source material was PBMCs. The receptors were sampled from a male donor in good health and CMV-seronegative.

The CDR3 DNA is TGTGCCAGCAGTGAAAAGGCGATACAGAGCTCCTACGAGCAGTACTTC. It codes for CASSEKAIQSSYEQYF. This chain uses TRBV6-1 with TRBJ2-7, with D hard to call. Germline CDR1 MNHNS, CDR2 SASEGT. The CDR3 consists of 16 residues. Trimming left V 2 bases short and J 0 bases short, with 14 bases between.

The J gene is TRBJ1-1, the V gene TRBV6-1; 9 bases map to TRBD1. The germline V gene has CDR1 MNHNS and CDR2 SASEGT. This CDR3 region has 14 residues. Germline trimming cut 6 bases from V and 5 bases from J; bases unmatched to any gene: 7. CDR3: CASRGTGIGTEAFF. The CDR3 DNA is TGTGCCAGCAGAGGGACAGGGATAGGTACTGAAGCTTTCTTT.

This clone appeared a few times. Other nucleotide sequences in the sample specify the same CDR3. V is TRBV5-8 and J is TRBJ2-7; TRBD1 aligns across 7 bases. There are 16 residues in the CDR3. Per germline, CDR1 SGHTS and CDR2 YDEGEE. Trimming at V came to 0 bases and at J to 4 bases, leaving 10 bases not matched to a gene. This chain's CDR3 is CASSLGRGTVTYEQYF. The CDR3 coding sequence is TGTGCCAGCAGCTTGGGTCGAGGGACAGTCACTTACGAGCAGTACTTC.

The chain uses TRBV27 and TRBJ1-2; possibly TRBD1 for D (5 bases). This CDR3 spans 15 amino acids. V shed 3 bases and J shed 4 bases, with 15 bases lying between them. CDR1 and CDR2 (germline): MNHEY, SMNVEV (reference sequence). The DNA of the CDR3 is TGTGCCAGCAGTTTGGGGCCGCATAGGACCTATGGCTACACCTTC. It translates to CASSLGPHRTYGYTF.

V usage is TRBV5-6 and J usage is TRBJ1-1; tentatively, D is TRBD1 (5 bases). In germline, CDR1 is SGHDT, CDR2 YYEEEE. This CDR3 contains 13 residues. The ends were cut back, 4 bases at V and 11 bases at J, with 18 bases in the middle. CDR3 sequence: CASSPGGVGWAFF. The CDR3 DNA follows: TGTGCCAGCAGCCCTGGGGGGGTGGGGTGGGCTTTCTTT. Drawing the rest from reference TRBV5-6 and TRBJ1-1, the complete variable domain is DAGVTQSPTHLIKTRGQQVTLRCSPKSGHDTVSWYQQALGQGPQFIFQYYEEEERQRGNFPDRFSGHQFPNYSSELNVNALLLGDSALYLCASSPGGVGWAFFGQGTRLTVV.

This clone has a handful of counts. The chain links TRBV5-6 to TRBJ1-2; 9 nucleotides line up with TRBD1. Looked up from germline, CDR1 is SGHDT and CDR2 is YYEEEE. The CDR3 sequence is 18 residues long. The trim removed 4 bases at V and 0 bases at J, leaving 13 bases unmatched. As DNA, the CDR3 is TGTGCCAGCAGCCTCTTAGGACAGGGGACGGAATCTAACTATGGCTACACCTTC. Translation: CASSLLGQGTESNYGYTF.

The chain carries TRBV18 and TRBJ2-1; no clear D gene. Germline assignment: CDR1 KGHSH and CDR2 LQKENI. This CDR3 has 12 residues. Trimming removed 1 base from V and 7 bases from J, with 5 bases in between. In nucleotides, the CDR3 is TGTGCCAGCTCACCACTTACTAATGAGCAGTTCTTC. This sequence encodes CASSPLTNEQFF.

The chain carries TRBV7-2 and TRBJ2-5; unclear D gene. Trimming took 5 bases from V and 2 from J, leaving 12 bases between them. Germline CDR1 and CDR2: SGHTA and FQGNSA. CDR3 length equals 14 residues. The CDR3 nucleotides read TGTGCCAGCAGCCCAGGCAGGATACAAGAGACCCAGTACTTC. The encoded protein is CASSPGRIQETQYF.

This sequence joins TRBV2 and TRBJ1-1; possible D gene TRBD1, 6 bases. The CDR3 extends over 13 amino acids. Trimming removed 11 bases at V and 1 base at J, with 14 bases between. Germline V gene data show CDR1 as SNHLY and CDR2 as FYNNEI. Here the CDR3 DNA reads TGTGCCGGTAACAGGGCAAAGAACACTGAAGCTTTCTTT. This encodes CAGNRAKNTEAFF.

On this clone: Other DNA sequences in this sample translate to the same CDR3. The chain links TRBV2 to TRBJ2-7; 10 bases line up with TRBD1. Germline V gene lookup returns CDR1 SNHLY and CDR2 FYNNEI. This CDR3 contains 15 residues. V lost 5 bases to trimming and J lost 4 bases; unmatched junction nucleotides: 8. CDR3 amino acids: CASSLRTGGVYEQYF. DNA for the CDR3: TGTGCCAGCAGTCTGAGGACAGGGGGGGTTTACGAGCAGTACTTC. Full variable domain (missing parts from reference TRBV2 and TRBJ2-7): EPEVTQTPSHQVTQMGQEVILRCVPISNHLYFYWYRQILGQKVEFLVSFYNNEISEKSEIFDDQFSVERPDGSNFTLKIRSTKLEDSAMYFCASSLRTGGVYEQYFGPGTRLTVT.

This clone occurred a few times. The chain is built from TRBV28 and TRBJ1-1, with unresolved D. Per germline, CDR1 MDHEN and CDR2 SYDVKM. The CDR3 is 12 amino acids. Trimming took 2 bases from V and 1 from J, leaving 2 bases between them. The DNA for the CDR3 is TGTGCCAGCAGTTTACAGAACACTGAAGCTTTCTTT. Protein: CASSLQNTEAFF.

The chain has TRBV5-1 and TRBJ2-7, with D perhaps TRBD1 (5 bases). This CDR3 is 15 amino acids long. V lost 0 bases and J lost 2, with 12 bases in between. Per germline, CDR1 SGHRS and CDR2 YFSETQ. In DNA form, the CDR3 reads TGCGCCAGCAGCTTGGCGGCAGGGAATACCTACGAGCAGTACTTC. Protein: CASSLAAGNTYEQYF.

This chain connects TRBV5-6 to TRBJ2-7; D is uncertain. V lost 2 bases to trimming and J lost 1 base, with 10 bases between them. The CDR3 length is 14 residues. Germline assignment: CDR1 SGHDT and CDR2 YYEEEE. The CDR3 DNA reads TGTGCCAGCAGCTTTGGCGGCCCTTCCTACGAGCAGTACTTC. Translated, it gives CASSFGGPSYEQYF.

The chain employs TRBV28 and TRBJ1-2; a weak D match, TRBD1 (6 bases). The CDR3 is 13 amino acids. Germline CDR1 and CDR2: MDHEN and SYDVKM. V lost 6 bases to trimming and J lost 4 bases, with 12 bases between them. The CDR3 DNA sequence: TGTGCCAGCAGATCCACGGACAGCTATGGCTACACCTTC. It translates to CASRSTDSYGYTF.

V usage is TRBV18 and J usage is TRBJ1-1, with no clear D. Trimming stripped 2 bases from V and 5 bases from J, with 12 bases between. The CDR3 contains 14 residues. Per germline, CDR1 KGHSH and CDR2 LQKENI. The DNA of the CDR3 is TGTGCCAGCTCACCAACCTGGTCCGGGACTGAAGCTTTCTTT. Residues: CASSPTWSGTEAFF. Filled out from reference TRBV18 and TRBJ1-1, the complete variable domain reads NAGVMQNPRHLVRRRGQEARLRCSPMKGHSHVYWYRQLPEEGLKFMVYLQKENIIDESGMPKERFSAEFPKEGPSILRIQQVVRGDSAAYFCASSPTWSGTEAFFGQGTRLTVV.

The chain couples TRBV7-2 to TRBJ1-2; D is uncertain. Trimming left V 2 bases short and J 2 bases short, with 15 bases between. CDR1 SGHTA and CDR2 FQGNSA come from the germline V gene. This CDR3 comprises 16 residues. The CDR3 region is CASSLISPGPNYGYTF. The CDR3 DNA follows: TGTGCCAGCAGCTTAATATCCCCGGGTCCCAACTATGGCTACACCTTC.

The sample holds a few counts of this clone. In DNA, the CDR3 is TGTGCCAGCAGTGCACCGGGTCAAGGAGGGAGTCGCACAGATACGCAGTATTTT. It specifies CASSAPGQGGSRTDTQYF. The J gene is TRBJ2-3, the V gene TRBV28; a weak D match, TRBD2 (6 bases). This CDR3 comprises 18 residues. From germline, CDR1 is MDHEN and CDR2 SYDVKM. The V gene lost 5 bases and the J gene lost 1 base, with 22 bases spanning the gap.

The gene calls are TRBV29-1 and TRBJ1-1; D gene ambiguous. The CDR3 loop spans 14 amino acids. Trimming pared 6 bases from V and 2 bases from J, leaving 16 bases between. Germline CDR1 and CDR2: SQVTM and ANQGSEA. CDR3 sequence: CSVSGGGLNTEAFF. The CDR3 coding sequence is TGCAGCGTCTCAGGTGGAGGGCTTAACACTGAAGCTTTCTTT.

The chain is built from TRBV7-2 and TRBJ1-5; 9 nucleotides match TRBD1. CDR1 SGHTA and CDR2 FQGNSA come from the germline V gene. J lost 4 bases, V lost 4 bases, and 5 bases had no gene match. The CDR3 is made up of 15 amino acids. The chain's CDR3 is CASSSGQGGNQPQHF. CDR3 coding DNA: TGTGCCAGCAGCTCGGGACAGGGTGGGAATCAGCCCCAGCATTTT.

The rearrangement uses TRBV6-1 and TRBJ2-1; 8 bases map to TRBD2. The V and J ends lost 7 bases and 10 bases, in that order; junction bases with no gene match: 15. CDR3 size: 15 residues. Germline CDR1 MNHNS, CDR2 SASEGT. This CDR3 is CASTKTSAGAGEQFF. The CDR3 DNA reads TGTGCCAGCACTAAGACTAGCGCGGGGGCCGGCGAGCAGTTCTTC.

The J gene is TRBJ2-5, the V gene TRBV7-8, with TRBD2 matching over 11 bases. The tail of the sequence fits TRBJ2-7 better, so the J call may be wrong. The CDR3 spans 19 residues. CDR1 SGHVS and CDR2 FQNEAQ come from the germline V gene. The CDR3 spells CASSLSRWGATSGEYEQYF. CDR3 sequence (DNA): TGTGCCAGCAGCTTATCTCGGTGGGGGGCGACTAGCGGGGAATACGAGCAGTACTTC.

This chain joins TRBV4-3 and TRBJ1-6; D is unresolved. Trimming took off 1 base at V and 6 bases at J, with 13 bases between the two ends. The CDR3 extends over 16 amino acids. Germline V gene data show CDR1 as LGHNA and CDR2 as YSLEER. DNA for the CDR3: TGCGCCAGCAGCCAAGCCCCCGGAGAACTTAATTCACCCCTCCACTTT. It specifies CASSQAPGELNSPLHF.

The V call is TRBV5-1, the J call TRBJ2-7, with D possibly TRBD1 on 6 matching bases. Germline CDR1 SGHRS, CDR2 YFSETQ. V was trimmed by 1 base and J by 5 bases, leaving 13 bases between them. The CDR3 loop spans 14 amino acids. The CDR3 sequence: CASSLLNRVDEQYF. The CDR3 region has the DNA TGCGCCAGCAGCTTGCTCAACAGGGTAGACGAGCAGTACTTC.

The chain is built from TRBV4-2 and TRBJ2-1, with D possibly TRBD1 on 5 matching bases. The CDR3 has 14 residues. Trimming left V 0 bases short and J 7 bases short, with 10 bases between. From germline, CDR1 is LGHNA and CDR2 YNFKEQ. For the CDR3, the DNA is TGTGCCAGCAGCCAAGAAAGGGGTTTGAATGAGCAGTTCTTC. Encoded protein: CASSQERGLNEQFF.

The chain links TRBV30 to TRBJ1-5; the match to TRBD1 covers 7 bases. Germline CDR1 reads GTSNPN; CDR2 reads SVGIG (reference sequence). Trimming at V came to 3 bases and at J to 3 bases, leaving 17 bases not matched to a gene. This CDR3 contains 18 residues. Here the CDR3 reads CAWSTATTRTGSNQPQHF. The CDR3 DNA reads TGTGCCTGGAGCACCGCAACTACAAGGACAGGCTCCAATCAGCCCCAGCATTTT.

V gene TRBV5-1 combines with J gene TRBJ1-3, with 7 nucleotides matching TRBD1. V dropped 4 bases and J dropped 5; count of bases not matched to a gene: 12. The CDR3 totals 16 residues. CDR1 and CDR2 from the germline V gene are SGHRS and YFSETQ. In DNA, the CDR3 is TGCGCCAGCAGCCTGGCTTCGACAGGGATGCGAAACACCATATATTTT. This encodes CASSLASTGMRNTIYF.

The rearrangement uses TRBV19 and TRBJ2-2, with D possibly TRBD2 on 5 matching bases. There are 15 residues in the CDR3. The germline V gene encodes CDR1 LNHDA and CDR2 SQIVND (reference sequence). V gave up 7 bases and J gave up 6 bases, with 18 bases separating them. CDR3 in amino acids: CASTGGSTAAGELFF. Here the CDR3 DNA reads TGTGCCAGTACCGGAGGATCTACGGCAGCCGGGGAGCTGTTTTTT.